The following is a T cell receptor (beta chain) sequence with its context. It has no known antigen specificity. No clone much larger than this one lies a single base away; base qualities are absent. Library preparation used the immunoSEQ multiplex PCR assay. For the multiplex PCR, a mixture combining 60 forward primers for TCR Vbeta segments and 13 reverse primers for TCR Jbeta segments was used. The CDR3 region of rearranged TCR beta genes was amplified from genomic DNA by a multiplex PCR assay. On the Illumina HiSeq System, the amplified TCR beta libraries were sequenced as 87-base-pair reads. The paper's data handling went like this. A later analysis tallied 75 million to 95 million unique TCR beta chains across the 666 repertoires, and about 12 million of those chains were shared by two or more donors. A nearest-neighbor algorithm error-corrected the raw reads and collapsed the reads into unique sequences, merging closely related sequences to remove PCR and sequencing errors. Alignment of CDR3 sequences to IMGT reference sequences was used to assign V, D and J gene segments. Each retained sequence needed at least a six-nucleotide match to both a V gene segment and a J gene segment. A rearrangement counted as productive if the CDR3 had no stop codons and remained in frame with V and J, and every other rearrangement counted as non-productive. Following IMGT convention, CDR3 was defined as the stretch from the second conserved V-encoded cysteine up to the conserved J-encoded phenylalanine. Sequences without an unambiguous match to a single V gene segment were excluded from the earlier analysis of several hundred of the donors. An earlier analysis of a few hundred of the donors classified V segments as functional when productive rearrangements were above 56.7% and as segregating when the standard deviation between donors was above 5%. A statistical classification framework was built to diagnose cytomegalovirus status from the catalog of TCR beta chain sequences. In a later analysis, V and J genes were assigned by comparing TCR nucleotide sequences against IMGT/GENE-DB human TR gene sequences. In a later analysis, CDR3 sequences and most-parsimonious VDJ recombination scenarios were assigned using the TCRdist pipeline. A later analysis defined each TCR beta chain by its CDR3 amino acid sequence plus V-gene family, and excluded reads lacking a unique V-gene family. A later analysis removed 592 highly shared, low-generation-probability nucleotide sequences to deal with suspected cross-contamination and a sequencing artifact. For each public chain, a later analysis derived a clonal expansion index from normalized ranks of inferred template counts within each repertoire. In a later analysis, generation probabilities were computed with a VDJ recombination model fitted to out-of-frame rearrangements, and the resulting probabilities were checked against IGoR. Hypergeometric tests were used in a later analysis to score TCR-TCR, TCR-HLA and TCR-CMV co-occurrence, with a repertoire-size bias correction applied to the TCR pairs. A later analysis estimated false discovery rates by permuting HLA or CMV assignments 20 times. In a later analysis, co-occurring TCRs were grouped with DBSCAN, and TCRdist sequence similarity was added when clustering was performed within HLA-allele-positive subsets. Repertoires with fewer than 30,000 or more than 120,000 public chains, plus five repertoires with anomalous nucleotide sharing, were excluded from co-occurrence clustering. What TCRdb holds here is the immuneACCESS table cut down to in-frame rearrangements. Part of the clones is not present; checked against another copy, under half of the missing clones reflect an unresolved V gene, and the others are unexplained. V, J and clone size are those of that table, while D and trimming were read from the DNA. The sample data list around 97,000 clones, and around 10% of these were observed just once. The ten largest make up 5.1% of the sample.

This sample is part of a study of cytomegalovirus exposure and HLA in healthy donors (dated by TCRdb to 2017 to 2019). In the study overall: According to an earlier analysis of 587 of the donors, about 179 million T cells yielded 120 million or so unique TCR beta sequences and about 300 Gb of sequence data. Roughly 300 gigabases of sequencing data and 70 million to 85 million unique TCR sequences were included in an early release covering around 650 HLA-typed donors. The genetic ancestry cluster associated with self-reported Caucasian donors included 81% of the approximately 430 genotyped donors. The aim of the study was to test whether cataloging public T cell receptors could identify signatures of past pathogen exposure. The T cell repertoires of 700 or so subjects were profiled by immunosequencing and related to cytomegalovirus serostatus. A separate validation cohort of 100 to 150 different subjects was used in addition to the 666-subject first cohort. To predict cytomegalovirus infection status, the study brought together high-throughput TCR immunosequencing, statistical association of individual TCRs with disease status, and machine learning. A later analysis re-examined previously published TCR beta repertoires from more than 650 donors and added high-resolution HLA genotyping to investigate patterns of TCR occurrence. Rather than drawing on any new phenotypic data, the later analysis identified candidate immune exposures from TCR beta sequences and the way those sequences occurred across donors. An earlier analysis of around 580 of the donors used high-throughput TCR beta sequencing to judge whether each TCR beta V gene segment behaved as functional or pseudogenic. Donor age, sex, ethnicity and CMV serostatus were compiled together with the repertoire data. A later genetic analysis took genome-wide SNP genotypes for about 65% of the 666 donors and used that subset as a discovery cohort. Every discovery cohort repertoire had been produced on one sequencing platform. Both class I and class II loci were covered by HLA typing, at four-digit resolution. Typing coverage differed by locus: A, B, C, DRB1 and DQB1 were typed in about 620-630 donors, DQA1 in approximately 520, DPA1 in 606, and DPB1 in 472. About five DR-DQ haplotypes were handled as single units for association and clustering because linkage in the cohort was strong. On average, around 230,000 unique TCR beta nucleotide sequences were sequenced per donor among some 420 genotyped donors of the cohort, with roughly 20% of those sequences being non-productive.

The germline V gene encodes CDR1 SGDLS and CDR2 YYNGEE. Taken from cysteine to phenylalanine, the CDR3 has 15 residues. Only the CDR3 part of the read is kept: 45 bases, read in frame from the first base. V drops 3 bases and J drops 4 bases, leaving 16 bases in between. What the authors observed across the whole study: In vitro tests confirmed that three of the cytomegalovirus-associated TCR beta chains recognize cytomegalovirus antigens. A further reported finding was that TCR beta sequences accurately predicted the HLA-A and HLA-B alleles for most subjects in the first cohort. For the cohort, immune exposure information was limited to CMV serostatus. In both the original and validation cohorts, the classifier was reported to diagnose cytomegalovirus status with high specificity and sensitivity. A later analysis found that TCR association rates varied across HLA loci, with DRB1 alleles showing the most associated TCRs and HLA-C alleles the fewest. In a later genetic analysis, fewer N-insertions in productive TCRs were reported among donors in an Asian-associated ancestry cluster than the roughly 670-donor mean. According to the authors, the approach could potentially be generalized to other disease states and immunological phenotypes. The study listed 150 to 200 TCR beta chains as associated with cytomegalovirus. According to a later analysis, most CMV-associated TCR beta chains appeared to be HLA-restricted, and the HLA associations seemed to be driven largely by CMV exposure. In an earlier analysis of under 600 of the donors, most TCR beta V segments were observed in productive rearrangements about 90% or about 30% of the time, broadly matching IMGT annotations. Several of the top co-occurrence clusters appeared to be linked to parvovirus B19, influenza, CMV and Epstein-Barr virus, according to a later analysis. Linkage disequilibrium might explain the correlated functional status among segregating V segments, but an unknown experimental factor could not be excluded. A later genetic analysis associated a missense DCLRE1C variant with V-gene and J-gene trimming of TCR beta chains, and an independent cohort replicated the association. A group of highly shared sequence variants was considered likely to be a technical artifact of the sequencing pipeline. When HLA alleles, especially DR and DQ, strongly co-occurred, attributing TCR associations to individual alleles was difficult. While some public TCRs were present in many individuals, most TCR sequences turned up only very rarely across donors. Presence/absence analyses assumed roughly uniform sequencing depth across donors, an assumption that may not hold. Some IMGT-functional V segments, including TRBV6-2 and TRBV6-3, could not be distinguished by the 87-base-pair reads and were therefore excluded. This cohort had only TCR beta chains sequenced, and the lack of alpha or paired-chain data limited which features could be detected. Specific HLA alleles were associated with over 15,000 TCR beta sequences at a false discovery rate of 0.05 in a later analysis. A later analysis found that HLA-associated TCR beta chains were more clonally expanded and had lower generation probabilities than equally common non-associated chains. Because HLA typing was unavailable for some donors at each locus, only the typed subset was used in association tests. The earlier analysis of approximately 560 of the donors excluded over 15 rarely observed V segments, including chromosome 9 orphons, because counts were too low.

The cohort consisted of some 670 healthy bone marrow donors. Cohort members were all nominally healthy when sampled, although unrecorded immune exposures were likely present. The donor tested CMV seropositive, placing the donor among the 289 seropositive members of the cohort. Every donor gave a peripheral blood sample, and the peripheral blood mononuclear cells from that sample were used for TCR beta sequencing. The Qiagen DNeasy Blood Extraction Kit was used to extract genomic DNA from the blood cell samples. The V and J segments used are TRBV9 and TRBJ1-1; a weak D assignment points to TRBD1 (5 bases agree). The receptor's source is a man aged 50-60 years in good health and CMV-seropositive. Sequenced input: PBMCs. Here is the DNA: TGTGCCAGCAGCGCCGACGGGGGTGAGGGCACTGAAGCTTTCTTT. Translated, it gives CASSADGGEGTEAFF.